This TCR beta chain was documented in a study of T cells after yellow fever vaccination. Each CDR3 protein gets one entry after TCRdb re-called the 5' RACE reads with MiXCR. The table records 300,000 to 400,000 distinct CDR3 sequences, roughly an eighth of them present only once. This clonotype was seen a handful of times. This CDR3 contains 15 residues. V gave up 5 bases and J gave up 10 bases; unmatched junction bases: 7. CDR1 and CDR2 from the germline V gene are MNHEY and SMNVEV (reference sequence). The sequenced sample was CD4+ T cells sorted from PBMCs, obtained 15 days after the yellow fever booster vaccination. The V gene is TRBV27, the J gene TRBJ1-6; TRBD1 matches 11 bases. The TCR comes from a young man who received the YFV17D yellow fever vaccine. The CDR3 is CASSPAGTGGSPLHF. CDR3 in DNA: TGTGCCAGCAGTCCAGCCGGGACAGGGGGGTCACCCCTCCACTTT.